The clone carrying this T cell receptor (beta chain) turned up a few times. Its specificity is not known. A sample-barcoded 5' primer and a J-beta primer mix were used in a second PCR of roughly 7 to 11 cycles. TCRdb redid the calling of the 5' RACE reads with MiXCR, one entry per CDR3 protein. The sample records 800,000 or so distinct CDR3 sequences, approximately 25% being singletons. The data derive from a study of blood T cells in healthy people across ages. Study-wide points: Without sorted subsets, naive and antigen-experienced compartments could not be conclusively compared.

J gave up 4 bases and V 3 bases, and 6 bases lay outside the gene matches. In germline, CDR1 is SQVTM, CDR2 ANQGSEA. The CDR3 contains 14 residues. These data also featured in a second study, about T cells of mothers and their children.

The rearrangement joins TRBV29-1 to TRBJ2-7; 10 positions agree with TRBD2. Material: blood. The sequence was collected from a boy between 10 and 17 years old in good health. Here the CDR3 reads CSVEEASGGYEQYF. DNA of the CDR3: TGCAGCGTTGAGGAAGCTAGCGGGGGATACGAGCAGTACTTC.